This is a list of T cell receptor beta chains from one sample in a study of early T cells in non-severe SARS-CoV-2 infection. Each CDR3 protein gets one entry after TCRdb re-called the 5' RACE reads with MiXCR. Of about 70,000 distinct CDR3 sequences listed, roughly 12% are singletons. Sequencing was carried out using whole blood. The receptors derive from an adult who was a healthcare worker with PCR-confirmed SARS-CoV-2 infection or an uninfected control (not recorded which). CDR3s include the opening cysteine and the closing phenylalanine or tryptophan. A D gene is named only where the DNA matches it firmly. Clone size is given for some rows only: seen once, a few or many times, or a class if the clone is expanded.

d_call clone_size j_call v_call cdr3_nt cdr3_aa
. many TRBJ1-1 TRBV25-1 TGTGCCAGCACGGCGGGCGGGTTTGAAGCTTTCTTT CASTAGGFEAFF
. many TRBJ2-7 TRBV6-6 TGTGCCAGCAGTTTCCCCACCGGGGTTCCGAAGGAGCAGTACTTC CASSFPTGVPKEQYF
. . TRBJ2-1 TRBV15 TGTGCCACCAGCAGAGATCGCGGAGTCTACAATGAGCAGTTCTTC CATSRDRGVYNEQFF
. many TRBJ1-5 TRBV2 TGTGCCAGCTGCTCTCGCAATCAGCCCCAGCATTTT CASCSRNQPQHF
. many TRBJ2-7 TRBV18 TGTGCCAGCTCACCACCGTCCAAGTCCTACGAGCAGTACTTC CASSPPSKSYEQYF
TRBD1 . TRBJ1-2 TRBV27 TGTGCCAGCAGTTTTACGCTCGGGACAGGGATTGGCTACACCTTC CASSFTLGTGIGYTF
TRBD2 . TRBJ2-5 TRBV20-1 TGCAGTGCTAGCGGGGGGAAAGAGACCCAGTACTTC CSASGGKETQYF
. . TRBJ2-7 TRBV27 TGTGCCAGCAGTCTACAGGGTAACAACGAGCAGTACTTC CASSLQGNNEQYF
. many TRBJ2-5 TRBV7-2 TGTGCCAGCAGCCCACCCGCGGGCAGCCAAGAGACCCAGTACTTC CASSPPAGSQETQYF
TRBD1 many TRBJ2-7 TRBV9 TGTGCCAGCAGCGCACTACAGGGGGGTGGCGAGCAGTACTTC CASSALQGGGEQYF
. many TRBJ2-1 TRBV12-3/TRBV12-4 TGTGCCAGCAGTTCACGGGGGACGGGTGAGCAGTTCTTC CASSSRGTGEQFF
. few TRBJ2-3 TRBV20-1 TGCAGTGCTAGAGAGCCACCGGGACGTGGCAGGGGAGATACGCAGTATTTT CSAREPPGRGRGDTQYF
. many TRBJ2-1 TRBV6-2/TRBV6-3 TGTGCCAGCATAAGGGGGGCCTCCTACAATGAGCAGTTCTTC CASIRGASYNEQFF
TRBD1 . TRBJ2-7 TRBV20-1 TGCAGTGCTAGCATAAGGGGGCCCCTTAACGAGCAGTACTTC CSASIRGPLNEQYF
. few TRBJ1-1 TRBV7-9 TGTGCCAGCAGCCATACAGGGAGGACTGAAGCTTTCTTT CASSHTGRTEAFF
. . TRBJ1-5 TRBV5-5 TGTGCCAGCAGCTCCTGGGGGGACGGCAATCAGCCCCAGCATTTT CASSSWGDGNQPQHF
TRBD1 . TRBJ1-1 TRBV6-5 TGTGCCAGCAGTGGACAGGGGGCGCAAAGAGGGAACACTGAAGCTTTCTTT CASSGQGAQRGNTEAFF
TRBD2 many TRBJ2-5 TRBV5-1 TGCGCCAGCAGCCTTACTAGCGGGGAAGAGACCCAGTACTTC CASSLTSGEETQYF
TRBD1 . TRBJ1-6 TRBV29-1 TGCAGCTCAACAGGGGTTTCTACACCCCTCCACTTT CSSTGVSTPLHF
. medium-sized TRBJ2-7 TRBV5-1 TGCGCCAGCAGCGGCGTAGGCTACGAGCAGTACTTC CASSGVGYEQYF
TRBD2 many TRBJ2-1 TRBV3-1 TGTGCCAGCAGCCAAGATGTGGCGGGGGGAACCCCTTACAATGAGCAGTTCTTC CASSQDVAGGTPYNEQFF
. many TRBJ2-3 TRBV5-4 TGTGCCAGCAGCCTCATCGCATTGGGGGGGGGCATAGATACGCAGTATTTT CASSLIALGGGIDTQYF
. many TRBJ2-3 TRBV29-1 TGCAGCGTGCGCTCCGATACGCAGTATTTT CSVRSDTQYF
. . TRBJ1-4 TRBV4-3 TGCGCCAGCAGCCAAGATCTTGGGCAGGGATGGGAAAAACTGTTTTTT CASSQDLGQGWEKLFF
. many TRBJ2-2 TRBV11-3 TGTGCCAGCAGCTTAGTAGAAGGGACCGGGGAGCTGTTTTTT CASSLVEGTGELFF
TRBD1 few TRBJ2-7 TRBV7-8 TGTGCCAGCAGCTTAGCACAGGGGCAGACCTACGAGCAGTACTTC CASSLAQGQTYEQYF
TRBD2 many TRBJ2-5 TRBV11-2 TGTGCCAGCAGCGAGGAGCGGGGGCCGCAAGAGACCCAGTACTTC CASSEERGPQETQYF
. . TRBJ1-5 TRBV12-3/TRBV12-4 TGTGCCAGCAGTTTAGGCCTGGTGGCCCAGCCCCAGCATTTT CASSLGLVAQPQHF